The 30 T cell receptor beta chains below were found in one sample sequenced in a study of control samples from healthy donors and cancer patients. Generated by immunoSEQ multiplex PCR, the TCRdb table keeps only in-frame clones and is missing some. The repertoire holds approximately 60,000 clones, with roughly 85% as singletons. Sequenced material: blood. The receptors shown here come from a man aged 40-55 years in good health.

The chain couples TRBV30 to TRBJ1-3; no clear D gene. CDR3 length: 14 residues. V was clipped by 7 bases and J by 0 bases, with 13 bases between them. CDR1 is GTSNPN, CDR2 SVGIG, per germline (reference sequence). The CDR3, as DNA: TGTGCCTTGGCCTACGGATACTCTGGAAACACCATATATTTT. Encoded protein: CALAYGYSGNTIYF. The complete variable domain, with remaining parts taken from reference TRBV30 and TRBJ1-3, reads SQTIHQWPATLVQPVGSPLSLECTVEGTSNPNLYWYRQAAGRGLQLLFYSVGIGQISSEVPQNLSASRPQDRQFILSSKKLLLSDSGFYLCALAYGYSGNTIYFGEGSWLTVV.

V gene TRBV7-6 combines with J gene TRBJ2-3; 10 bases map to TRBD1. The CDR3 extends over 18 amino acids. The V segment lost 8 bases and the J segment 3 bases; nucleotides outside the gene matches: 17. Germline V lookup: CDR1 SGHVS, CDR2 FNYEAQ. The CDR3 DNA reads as TGTGCCAGCCGTCGGGACAGGGGATCCGAAAGGACTACAGATACGCAGTATTTT. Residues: CASRRDRGSERTTDTQYF.

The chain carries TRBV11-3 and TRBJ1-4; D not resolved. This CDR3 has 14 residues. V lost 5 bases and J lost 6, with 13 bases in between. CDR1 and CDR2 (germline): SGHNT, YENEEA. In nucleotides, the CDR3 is TGTGCCAGCAGCCCGGGCGGGTTGGATGAAAAACTGTTTTTT. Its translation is CASSPGGLDEKLFF.

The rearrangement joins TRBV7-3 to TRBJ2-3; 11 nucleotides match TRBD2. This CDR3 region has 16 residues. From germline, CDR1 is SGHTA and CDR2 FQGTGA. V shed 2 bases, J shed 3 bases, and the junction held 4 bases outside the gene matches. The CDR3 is CASSLDLAGGTDTQYF. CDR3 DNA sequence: TGTGCCAGCAGCTTAGATCTAGCGGGAGGAACAGATACGCAGTATTTT.

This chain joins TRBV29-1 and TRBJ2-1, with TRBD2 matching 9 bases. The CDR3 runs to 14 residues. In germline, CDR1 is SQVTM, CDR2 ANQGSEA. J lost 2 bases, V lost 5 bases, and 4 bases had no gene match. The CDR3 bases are TGCAGCGTTCGACTAGCGGCAACCTACAATGAGCAGTTCTTC. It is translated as CSVRLAATYNEQFF.

The CDR3 region is CASSPRTGKKTEAFF. The CDR3 nucleotides are TGTGCCAGCAGCCCTCGGACAGGGAAAAAAACTGAAGCTTTCTTT. This chain uses TRBV7-3 with TRBJ1-1, with 8 bases that match TRBD1. Germline CDR1 and CDR2: SGHTA and FQGTGA. This CDR3 spans 15 amino acids. The V and J ends lost 5 bases and 5 bases, in that order; junction bases with no gene match: 10.

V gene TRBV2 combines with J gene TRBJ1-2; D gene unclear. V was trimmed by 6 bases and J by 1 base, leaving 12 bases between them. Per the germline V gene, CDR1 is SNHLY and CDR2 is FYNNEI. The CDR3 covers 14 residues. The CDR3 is CASRAGRVNYGYTF. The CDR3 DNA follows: TGTGCCAGCAGAGCAGGACGGGTTAACTATGGCTACACCTTC.

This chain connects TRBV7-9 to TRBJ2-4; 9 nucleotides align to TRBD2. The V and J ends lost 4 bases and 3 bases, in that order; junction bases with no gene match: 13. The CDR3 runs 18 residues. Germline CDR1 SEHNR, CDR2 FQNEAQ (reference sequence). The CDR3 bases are TGTGCCAGCAGCTCGAAAAACTGGGTTAGCGGGAGCAAAAACATTCAGTACTTC. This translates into CASSSKNWVSGSKNIQYF.

The CDR3 loop reads CASSLDRASGNTIYF. The DNA for the CDR3 is TGTGCCAGCAGCTTAGACCGGGCCTCTGGAAACACCATATATTTT. The J gene is TRBJ1-3, the V gene TRBV7-2; D gene ambiguous. CDR1 is SGHTA, CDR2 FQGNSA, per germline. Trimming took 1 base from V and 0 from J, leaving 7 bases between them. There are 15 residues in the CDR3. The whole variable domain, filled in from reference TRBV7-2 and TRBJ1-3, reads GAGVSQSPSNKVTEKGKDVELRCDPISGHTALYWYRQSLGQGLEFLIYFQGNSAPDKSGLPSDRFSAERTGGSVSTLTIQRTQQEDSAVYLCASSLDRASGNTIYFGEGSWLTVV.

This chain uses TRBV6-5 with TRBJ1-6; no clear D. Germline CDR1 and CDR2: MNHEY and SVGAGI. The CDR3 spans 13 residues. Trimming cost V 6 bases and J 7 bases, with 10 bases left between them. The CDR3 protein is CASRDGLNSPLHF. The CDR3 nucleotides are TGTGCCAGCAGAGACGGACTGAATTCACCCCTCCACTTT.

CDR3 DNA: TGTGCCTGGAGTCCGGGACCGCGGTATGGCTACACCTTC. Its protein product is CAWSPGPRYGYTF. This chain links TRBV30 with TRBJ1-2; a weak D match, TRBD1 (5 bases). The germline CDR1 and CDR2 sequences are GTSNPN and SVGIG (reference sequence). V was cut by 2 bases and J by 5 bases, with 12 bases left in between. The CDR3 is made up of 13 amino acids.

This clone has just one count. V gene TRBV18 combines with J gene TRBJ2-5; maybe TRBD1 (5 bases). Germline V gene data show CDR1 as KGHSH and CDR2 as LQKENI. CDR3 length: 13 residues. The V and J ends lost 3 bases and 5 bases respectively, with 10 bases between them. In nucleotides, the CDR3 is TGTGCCAGCTCACCGGCCAGGGATGAGACCCAGTACTTC. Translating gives CASSPARDETQYF.

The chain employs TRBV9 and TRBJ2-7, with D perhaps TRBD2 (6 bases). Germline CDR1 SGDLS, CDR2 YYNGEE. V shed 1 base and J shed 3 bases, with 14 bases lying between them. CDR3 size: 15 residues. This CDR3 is CASSVQPGLHYEQYF. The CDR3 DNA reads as TGTGCCAGCAGCGTACAACCGGGACTTCACTACGAGCAGTACTTC.

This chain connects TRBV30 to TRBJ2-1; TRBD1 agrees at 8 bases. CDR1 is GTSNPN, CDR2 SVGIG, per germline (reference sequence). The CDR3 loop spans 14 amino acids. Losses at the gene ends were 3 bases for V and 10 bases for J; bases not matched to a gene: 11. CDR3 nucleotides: TGTGCCTGGAGGGTCAGGGGGCTATTGAAAGAGCAGTTCTTC. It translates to CAWRVRGLLKEQFF. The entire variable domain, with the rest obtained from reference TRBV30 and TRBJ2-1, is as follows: SQTIHQWPATLVQPVGSPLSLECTVEGTSNPNLYWYRQAAGRGLQLLFYSVGIGQISSEVPQNLSASRPQDRQFILSSKKLLLSDSGFYLCAWRVRGLLKEQFFGPGTRLTVL.

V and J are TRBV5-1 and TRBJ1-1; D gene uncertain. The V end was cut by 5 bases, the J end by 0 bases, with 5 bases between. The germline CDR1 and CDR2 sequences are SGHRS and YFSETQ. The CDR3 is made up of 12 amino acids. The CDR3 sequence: CASRRVNTEAFF. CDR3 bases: TGCGCCAGCAGGAGAGTGAACACTGAAGCTTTCTTT.

CDR3 sequence (DNA): TGTGCCAGCAGCTTGACTTATCCTCCCTACGAGCAGTACTTC. Translated, it gives CASSLTYPPYEQYF. V usage is TRBV7-7 and J usage is TRBJ2-7; D gene ambiguous. The germline gives CDR1 SSHAT, CDR2 FNYEAQ (reference sequence). The ends were cut back, 3 bases at V and 2 bases at J, with 11 bases in the middle. This CDR3 is built from 14 residues.

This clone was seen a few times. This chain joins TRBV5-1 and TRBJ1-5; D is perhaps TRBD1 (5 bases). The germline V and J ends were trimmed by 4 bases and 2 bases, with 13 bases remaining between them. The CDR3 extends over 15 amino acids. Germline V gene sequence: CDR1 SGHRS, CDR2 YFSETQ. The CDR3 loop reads CASSPGDGRNQPQHF. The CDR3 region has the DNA TGCGCCAGCAGCCCGGGGGACGGTCGCAATCAGCCCCAGCATTTT.

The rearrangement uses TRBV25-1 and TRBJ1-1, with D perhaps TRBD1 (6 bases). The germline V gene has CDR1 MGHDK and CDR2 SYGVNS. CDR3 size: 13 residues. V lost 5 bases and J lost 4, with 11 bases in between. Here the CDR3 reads CASSSQGITEAFF. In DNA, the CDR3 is TGTGCCAGCAGTTCACAGGGTATCACTGAAGCTTTCTTT.

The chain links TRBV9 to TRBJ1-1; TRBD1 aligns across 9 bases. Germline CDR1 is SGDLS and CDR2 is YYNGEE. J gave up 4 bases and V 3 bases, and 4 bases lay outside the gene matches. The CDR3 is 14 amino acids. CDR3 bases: TGTGCCAGCAGCGAGACGACAGGGGGCACTGAAGCTTTCTTT. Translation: CASSETTGGTEAFF.

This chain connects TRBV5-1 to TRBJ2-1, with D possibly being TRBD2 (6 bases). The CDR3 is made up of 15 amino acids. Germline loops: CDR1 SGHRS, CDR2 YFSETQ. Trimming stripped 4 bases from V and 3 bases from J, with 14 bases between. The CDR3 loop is CASSPGGEDYNEQFF. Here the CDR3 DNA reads TGCGCCAGCAGCCCCGGAGGGGAAGACTACAATGAGCAGTTCTTC.

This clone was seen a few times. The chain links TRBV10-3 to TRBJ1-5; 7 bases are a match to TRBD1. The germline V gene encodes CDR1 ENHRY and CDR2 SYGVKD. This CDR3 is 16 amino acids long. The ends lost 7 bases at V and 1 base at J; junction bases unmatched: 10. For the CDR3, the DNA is TGTGCCATCACCAGGGGGGACAGACAGAGCAATCAGCCCCAGCATTTT. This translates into CAITRGDRQSNQPQHF.

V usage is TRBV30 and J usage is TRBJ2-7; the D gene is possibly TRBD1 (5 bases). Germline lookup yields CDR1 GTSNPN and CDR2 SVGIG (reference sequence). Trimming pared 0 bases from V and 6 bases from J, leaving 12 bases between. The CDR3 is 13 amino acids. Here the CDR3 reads CAWSVGRQGEQYF. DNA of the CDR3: TGTGCCTGGAGTGTTGGCCGCCAGGGCGAGCAGTACTTC. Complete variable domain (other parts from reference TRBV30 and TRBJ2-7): SQTIHQWPATLVQPVGSPLSLECTVEGTSNPNLYWYRQAAGRGLQLLFYSVGIGQISSEVPQNLSASRPQDRQFILSSKKLLLSDSGFYLCAWSVGRQGEQYFGPGTRLTVT.

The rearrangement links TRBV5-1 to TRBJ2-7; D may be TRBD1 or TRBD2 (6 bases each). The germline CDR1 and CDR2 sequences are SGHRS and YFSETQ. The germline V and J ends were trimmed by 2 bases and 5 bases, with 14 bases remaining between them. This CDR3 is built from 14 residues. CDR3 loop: CASSFGGAKNEQYF. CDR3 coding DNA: TGCGCCAGCAGCTTCGGGGGCGCGAAGAACGAGCAGTACTTC.

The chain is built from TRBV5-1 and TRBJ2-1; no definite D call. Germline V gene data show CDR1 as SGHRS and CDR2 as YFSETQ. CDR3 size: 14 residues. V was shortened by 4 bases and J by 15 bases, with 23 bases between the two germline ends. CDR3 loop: CASSSRGGLESRFF. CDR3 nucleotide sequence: TGCGCCAGCAGCAGTCGTGGCGGCTTGGAATCTCGGTTCTTC.

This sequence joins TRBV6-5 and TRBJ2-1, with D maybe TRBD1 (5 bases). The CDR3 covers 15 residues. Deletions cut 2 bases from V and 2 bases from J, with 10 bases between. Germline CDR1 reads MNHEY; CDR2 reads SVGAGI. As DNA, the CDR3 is TGTGCCAGCAGTTACCAGGGATTCACCTACAATGAGCAGTTCTTC. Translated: CASSYQGFTYNEQFF.

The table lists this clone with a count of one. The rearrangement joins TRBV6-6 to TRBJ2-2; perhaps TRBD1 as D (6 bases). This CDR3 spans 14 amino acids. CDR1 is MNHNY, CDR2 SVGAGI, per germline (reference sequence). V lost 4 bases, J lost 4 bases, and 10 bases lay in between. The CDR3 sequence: CASSSRTVTGELFF. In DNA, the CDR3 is TGTGCCAGCAGTTCCCGGACAGTCACCGGGGAGCTGTTTTTT.

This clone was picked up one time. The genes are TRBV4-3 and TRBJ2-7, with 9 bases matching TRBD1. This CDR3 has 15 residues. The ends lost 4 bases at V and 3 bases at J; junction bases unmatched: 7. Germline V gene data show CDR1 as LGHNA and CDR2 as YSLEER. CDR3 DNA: TGCGCCAGCAGCCGATCACCGGGACAGGGCTACGAGCAGTACTTC. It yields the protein CASSRSPGQGYEQYF.

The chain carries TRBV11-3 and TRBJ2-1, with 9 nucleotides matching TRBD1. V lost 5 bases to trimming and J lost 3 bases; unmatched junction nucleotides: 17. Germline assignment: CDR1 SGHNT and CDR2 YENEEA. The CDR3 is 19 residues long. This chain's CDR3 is CASSVWTGDPIPHYNEQFF. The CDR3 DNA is TGTGCCAGCAGCGTCTGGACAGGGGACCCTATCCCCCACTACAATGAGCAGTTCTTC.

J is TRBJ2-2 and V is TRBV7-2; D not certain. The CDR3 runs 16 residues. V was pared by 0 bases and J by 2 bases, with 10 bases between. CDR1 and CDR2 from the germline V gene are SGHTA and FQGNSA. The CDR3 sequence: CASSLASNLNTGELFF. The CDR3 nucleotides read TGTGCCAGCAGCTTAGCCTCAAATTTAAACACCGGGGAGCTGTTTTTT.

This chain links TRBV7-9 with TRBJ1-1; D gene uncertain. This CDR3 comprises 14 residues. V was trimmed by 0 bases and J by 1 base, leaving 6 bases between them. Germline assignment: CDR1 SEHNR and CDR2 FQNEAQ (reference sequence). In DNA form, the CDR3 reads TGTGCCAGCAGCTTAGCAAGCAGGAACACTGAAGCTTTCTTT. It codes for CASSLASRNTEAFF.